In its sample, the clone carrying this T cell receptor (beta chain) was seen a few times. Its cognate antigen is unknown. The genes are named according to mouse. Read sequence stops 4 residues before the CDR3 end, and the germline J gene provides the missing end. This CDR3 is also generated by other DNA sequences in the sample. This entry is derived from a study of CD8+ T cells in alopecia areata. As for the study in general: Skin from 6-12-month-old C3H/HeJ graft donors with spontaneous alopecia went to roughly 6-10-week-old female C3H/HeJ mice.

As the sequencing template, cDNA was produced by extracting RNA and reverse transcribing it. The data were produced by immunoSEQ multiplex PCR, yet TCRdb's version contains in-frame clones alone and is incomplete. There are 290,000 or so clones in the sample, none observed a single time. Points from the study as a whole: Normal-skin resident alphabeta T cells also appear among scalp sample sequences. Alopecia totalis/universalis scalp especially showed more expanded CD8+ clones than normal scalp.

Pooled cutaneous lymph node cells were sorted using CD4, CD8alpha, NKG2D, NKG2ACE and other markers. This CDR3 comprises 15 residues. Germline loops: CDR1 NNHNN, CDR2 SYGAGS (reference sequence). Trimming cost V 0 bases and J 2 bases; bases outside gene matches: 2. The sequence was obtained from a C3H/HeJ mouse with alopecia areata. Strain haplotype at MHC: H2-k. The chain carries TRBV13-2 and TRBJ1-2; 9 nucleotides align to TRBD1. Sequenced input: CD4+ T cells sorted from a lymph node. CDR3 DNA (partial): TGTGCCAGCGGTGATGCCGGACAGGGGAACTCC. Amino acid sequence: CASGDAGQGNS. The complete CDR3 sequence is CASGDAGQGNSDYTF.